A single sample is the source of the 19 T cell receptor beta chains below, sequenced in a study of blood T cell repertoires in COVID-19. Produced via immunoSEQ multiplex PCR; TCRdb's table is partial and in-frame only. The sample yields under 300,000 clones, approximately 91% seen once. The sample taken for sequencing was peripheral blood. The receptors were sampled from a woman in her thirties or forties who had recovered from COVID-19.

The chain carries TRBV6-5 and TRBJ1-5; the D is unclear. The CDR3 has 13 amino acids. Between the trimmed V and J ends, which lost 4 bases and 7 bases, there was a span of 11 bases. Germline V gene sequence: CDR1 MNHEY, CDR2 SVGAGI. In DNA, the CDR3 is TGTGCCAGCAGTTCTGAGAACCGGCAGCCCCAGCATTTT. Its protein is CASSSENRQPQHF.

The chain recombines TRBV24-1 with TRBJ2-1; 8 positions match TRBD1. Germline trimming cut 1 base from V and 4 bases from J; bases unmatched to any gene: 8. This CDR3 is built from 17 residues. Germline V gives CDR1 KGHDR, CDR2 SFDVKD. The CDR3 is CATSDFVGTGSYNEQFF. The CDR3 bases are TGTGCCACCAGTGATTTTGTCGGGACAGGATCTTACAATGAGCAGTTCTTC.

The rearrangement uses TRBV3-1 (or the pseudogene TRBV3-2) and TRBJ2-3; 8 bases line up with TRBD1. This CDR3 has 18 amino acids. J was trimmed by 4 bases and V by 5 bases; bases with no gene match: 17. Germline values: CDR1 LGHDT, CDR2 YNNKEL (reference sequence). CDR3 nucleotides: TGTGCCAGCAGCTATCTCGGGACAGGTTGGGGAGACCCAGATACGCAGTATTTT. It codes for CASSYLGTGWGDPDTQYF.

The chain joins TRBV24-1 to TRBJ2-1; 7 bases agree with TRBD1. From germline, CDR1 is KGHDR and CDR2 SFDVKD. The CDR3 has 15 amino acids. Unmatched junction bases numbered 5, after V lost 3 bases and J lost 4 bases. CDR3 region: CATSDPRGIYNEQFF. The CDR3 region has the DNA TGTGCCACCAGTGATCCCAGGGGGATTTACAATGAGCAGTTCTTC.

V is TRBV18 and J is TRBJ1-2; no reliable D call. Germline CDR1 is KGHSH and CDR2 is LQKENI. V gave up 6 bases and J gave up 5 bases, with 16 bases separating them. The CDR3 runs to 14 residues. CDR3 amino acids: CASSPDPSGYGYTF. The CDR3 DNA follows: TGTGCCAGCTCTCCCGACCCGTCGGGGTATGGCTACACCTTC.

In its sample, this clone was seen once. The CDR3 coding sequence is TGTGCCAGCAGCACCTCCGGGACTGGCTACAATGAGCAGTTCTTC. This translates into CASSTSGTGYNEQFF. The V and J genes are TRBV6-5 and TRBJ2-1, with D tentatively TRBD2 (6 bases). Germline CDR1 reads MNHEY; CDR2 reads SVGAGI. Trimming shortened V by 6 bases and J by 3 bases, and 15 bases separated the two germline ends. The CDR3 has 15 amino acids.

The rearrangement links TRBV18 to TRBJ2-1; 7 nucleotides match TRBD1. The CDR3 runs to 16 residues. Germline assignment: CDR1 KGHSH and CDR2 LQKENI. With V trimmed by 5 bases and J by 1 base, 8 bases remained unmatched. The CDR3, as DNA: TGTGCCAGCTCAACCGACAGGGTGGGATCCTACAATGAGCAGTTCTTC. It is translated as CASSTDRVGSYNEQFF.

The chain joins TRBV14 to TRBJ2-7; D perhaps matches TRBD2 (6 bases). CDR1 and CDR2 from the germline V gene are SGHDN and FVKESK. V lost 3 bases to trimming and J lost 2 bases, with 14 bases between them. The CDR3 covers 15 residues. CDR3 sequence: CASSQGGLLTYEQYF. In DNA, the CDR3 is TGTGCCAGCAGCCAGGGGGGACTTCTAACCTACGAGCAGTACTTC.

The chain uses TRBV11-2 and TRBJ2-7; D call uncertain. In germline, CDR1 is SGHAT, CDR2 FQNNGV. The CDR3 loop spans 13 amino acids. Trimming shortened V by 0 bases and J by 6 bases, and 9 bases separated the two germline ends. The CDR3 DNA is TGTGCCAGCAGCTTAGATCGGCGGCGCGAGCAGTACTTC. Its translation: CASSLDRRREQYF.

The rearrangement joins TRBV19 to TRBJ1-5, with 7 positions matching TRBD1. The CDR3 consists of 15 residues. V was pared by 3 bases and J by 3 bases, with 5 bases of the junction left unmatched. In germline, CDR1 is LNHDA, CDR2 SQIVND (reference sequence). The CDR3 coding sequence is TGTGCCAGTAGTATCCGACAGGGCGACAATCAGCCCCAGCATTTT. This translates into CASSIRQGDNQPQHF.

This clone was counted once. The chain links TRBV5-1 to TRBJ2-6; 7 nucleotides match TRBD1. CDR3 length: 17 amino acids. The germline V gene encodes CDR1 SGHRS and CDR2 YFSETQ. Trimming took 0 bases from V and 0 from J; bases not matched to a gene: 3. The CDR3 bases are TGCGCCAGCAGCTTGGGACAGGGCCTCTCTGGGGCCAACGTCCTGACTTTC. Translated: CASSLGQGLSGANVLTF.

This sequence joins TRBV3-1 (or the pseudogene TRBV3-2) and TRBJ2-7, with 8 bases matching TRBD1. Germline V gene sequence: CDR1 LGHDT, CDR2 YNNKEL (reference sequence). The CDR3 runs to 15 residues. Trimming removed 4 bases from V and 2 bases from J; junction bases left unmatched: 7. The DNA for the CDR3 is TGTGCCAGCAGCCCCCGGGACAGGTCCCCCTACGAGCAGTACTTC. Protein: CASSPRDRSPYEQYF.

This chain connects TRBV10-1 to TRBJ1-3; 10 bases agree with TRBD1. Germline V gene data show CDR1 as WNHNN and CDR2 as SYGVQD (reference sequence). The CDR3 is made up of 15 amino acids. The trim removed 6 bases at V and 4 bases at J, leaving 6 bases unmatched. CDR3 protein: CASRKGQGLGNTIYF. The DNA of the CDR3 is TGCGCCAGCAGAAAGGGACAGGGGTTGGGAAACACCATATATTTT.

The chain couples TRBV3-1 (or the pseudogene TRBV3-2) to TRBJ1-1, with 8 nucleotides matching TRBD1. CDR3 length: 16 residues. The trim removed 0 bases at V and 4 bases at J, leaving 7 bases unmatched. CDR1 LGHDT and CDR2 YNNKEL come from the germline V gene (reference sequence). CDR3 residues: CASSQEGQVRGTEAFF. In DNA, the CDR3 is TGTGCCAGCAGCCAAGAGGGACAGGTCAGGGGCACTGAAGCTTTCTTT.

The chain has TRBV6-2 or TRBV6-3 and TRBJ2-3, with 9 bases that match TRBD2. Germline-derived CDR1 and CDR2 are MNHEY and SVGEGT. This CDR3 region has 16 residues. Germline trimming cut 5 bases from V and 0 bases from J; bases unmatched to any gene: 6. CDR3 nucleotides: TGTGCCAGCAGTCGTCCGACTAGCGGTAGCACAGATACGCAGTATTTT. This translates into CASSRPTSGSTDTQYF.

This chain connects TRBV21-1 to TRBJ1-6. TRBV21-1 is assigned pseudogene status. The CDR3 is made up of 14 amino acids. The CDR3 bases are TGTGCCAGCAGCAAAGTCCGGGATAATTCACCCCTCCACTTT. It codes for CASSKVRDNSPLHF.

This sequence joins TRBV7-8 and TRBJ1-5; tentative D call: TRBD1 (5 bases). Between the trimmed V and J ends, which lost 5 bases and 4 bases, there was a span of 15 bases. CDR1 SGHVS and CDR2 FQNEAQ come from the germline V gene. The CDR3 contains 15 residues. This CDR3 reads CASSLGPGVNQPQHF. CDR3 bases: TGTGCCAGCAGCCTTGGGCCGGGGGTTAATCAGCCCCAGCATTTT. Full variable domain (missing parts from reference TRBV7-8 and TRBJ1-5): GAGVSQSPRYKVAKRGQDVALRCDPISGHVSLFWYQQALGQGPEFLTYFQNEAQLDKSGLPSDRFFAERPEGSVSTLKIQRTQQEDSAVYLCASSLGPGVNQPQHFGDGTRLSIL.

This chain connects TRBV5-1 to TRBJ2-7, with 10 positions matching TRBD2. In germline, CDR1 is SGHRS, CDR2 YFSETQ. The CDR3 is 14 residues long. V lost 2 bases to trimming and J lost 6 bases; unmatched junction nucleotides: 5. CDR3: CASSFLAGVGEQYF. CDR3 in DNA: TGCGCCAGCAGCTTCCTAGCGGGAGTAGGCGAGCAGTACTTC.

The J gene is TRBJ1-2, the V gene TRBV29-1; no clear D. The CDR3 is 11 residues long. Per the germline V gene, CDR1 is SQVTM and CDR2 is ANQGSEA. Trimming took 4 bases from V and 2 from J, leaving 5 bases between them. The chain's CDR3 is CSVGGNYGYTF. The CDR3 DNA follows: TGCAGCGTTGGAGGGAACTATGGCTACACCTTC.